Reported below is one T cell receptor (beta chain). These data are taken from a study of shared clonotypes between healthy human individuals. With 6 bases removed from V and 1 base from J, the gap between germline ends came to 12 bases. The CDR3 sequence is 14 residues long. CDR1 and CDR2 (germline): MDHEN, SYDVKM. Produced via immunoSEQ multiplex PCR; TCRdb's table is partial and in-frame only. This table has 550,000 to 800,000 clones, around two thirds appearing once. The sequenced material came from memory CD4+ T cells sorted from blood. The subset was: CD45RA-negative fraction. This receptor was identified in a woman in her 30s in good health. V and J are TRBV28 and TRBJ1-1; D is ambiguous. For the CDR3, the DNA is TGTGCCAGCAGCCCGCACGGGAGGAACACTGAAGCTTTCTTT. The encoded protein is CASSPHGRNTEAFF.